Listed below are T cell receptor beta chains from one sample, sequenced in a study of blood T cell repertoires in COVID-19. Clones were read by immunoSEQ multiplex PCR, and TCRdb kept only the in-frame ones, dropping some. This sample has about 350,000 clones, with 87% found just once. Sequenced material: PBMCs or T cells enriched from blood (not recorded which). These receptors all stem from a woman younger than 45 who had recovered from COVID-19. Both conserved end residues are part of each CDR3. Fields, in order: CDR3 length, J gene, V gene, CDR3 protein.

>14|TRBJ2-7|TRBV4-1
CASSQVQGVYEQYF
>21|TRBJ2-1|TRBV27
CASSLWGIAGGPISSYNEQFF
>16|TRBJ2-1|TRBV5-6
CASSFIAGSSYNEQFF
>14|TRBJ2-7|TRBV5-5
CASSLRSGAYEQYF
>17|TRBJ1-4|TRBV18
CASSPSQLQGENEKLFF
>15|TRBJ2-3|TRBV19
CASSILAGGTDTQYF
>17|TRBJ2-3|TRBV15
CATETSGGSTVTDTQYF
>13|TRBJ1-4|TRBV12-3/TRBV12-4
CASSLGDYEKLFF
>19|TRBJ2-1|TRBV11-2
CASSSSIQREPGIYNEQFF
>16|TRBJ2-1|TRBV5-1
CASSETGVTSYNEQFF
>16|TRBJ2-7|TRBV11-2
CASSKLSGGRTYEQYF
>15|TRBJ2-4|TRBV11-3
CASSLGQGGLNIQYF
>15|TRBJ2-7|TRBV6-5
CASSSGGGHSYEQYF
>13|TRBJ2-1|TRBV7-9
CASSLGTNNEQFF
>13|TRBJ2-1|TRBV11-1
CASSFEGLGEQFF
>11|TRBJ2-7|TRBV28
CASSIRDEQYF
>14|TRBJ2-7|TRBV4-1
CASSQGTGTFEQYF
>17|TRBJ2-7|TRBV3-1/TRBV3-2
CASSQDYGTALSYEQYF
>15|TRBJ2-5|TRBV24-1
CATSDTGGPQETQYF
>14|TRBJ2-3|TRBV28
CASRQAGATDTQYF
>15|TRBJ1-2|TRBV11-2
CASSLVGTGDYGYTF
>13|TRBJ1-2|TRBV30
CAWGSLANYGYTF
>17|TRBJ2-1|TRBV5-1
CASSLAPGQGSYNEQFF
>16|TRBJ2-1|TRBV9
CASSVRLLSSYNEQFF
>12|TRBJ2-1|TRBV27
CASSLNYGEQFF
>11|TRBJ1-2|TRBV20-1
CSQGSLYGYTF
>13|TRBJ1-1|TRBV10-2
CASRTGENTEAFF
>16|TRBJ2-2|TRBV5-1
CASSHRPEGNTGELFF
>16|TRBJ1-6|TRBV2
CASRIRPGLESSPLHF